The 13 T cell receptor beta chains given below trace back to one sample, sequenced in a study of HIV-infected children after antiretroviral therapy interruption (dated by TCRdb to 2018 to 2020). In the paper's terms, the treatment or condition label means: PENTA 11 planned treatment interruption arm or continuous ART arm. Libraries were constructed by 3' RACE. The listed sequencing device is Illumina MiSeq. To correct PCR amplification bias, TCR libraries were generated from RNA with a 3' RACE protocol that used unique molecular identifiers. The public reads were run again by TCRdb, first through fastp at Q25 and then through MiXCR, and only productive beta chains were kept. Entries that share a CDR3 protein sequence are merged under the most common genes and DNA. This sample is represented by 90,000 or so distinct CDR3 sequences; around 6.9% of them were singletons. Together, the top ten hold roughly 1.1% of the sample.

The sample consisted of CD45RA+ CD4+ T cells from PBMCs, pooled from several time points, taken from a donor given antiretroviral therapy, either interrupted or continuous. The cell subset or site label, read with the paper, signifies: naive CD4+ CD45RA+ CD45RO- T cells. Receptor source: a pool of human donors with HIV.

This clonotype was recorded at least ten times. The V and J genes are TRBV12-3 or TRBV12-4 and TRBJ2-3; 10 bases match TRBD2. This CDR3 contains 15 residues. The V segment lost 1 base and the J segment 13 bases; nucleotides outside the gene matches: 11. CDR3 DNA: TGTGCCAGCAGTTTAGAGGCTAGCGGGAGCGCGAGCGAGTATTTT. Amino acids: CASSLEASGSASEYF.

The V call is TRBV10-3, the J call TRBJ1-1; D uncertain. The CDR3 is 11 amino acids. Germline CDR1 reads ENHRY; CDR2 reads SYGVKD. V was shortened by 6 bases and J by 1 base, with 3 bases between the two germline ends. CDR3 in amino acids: CAIRSNTEAFF. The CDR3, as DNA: TGTGCCATCAGGTCGAACACTGAAGCTTTCTTT.

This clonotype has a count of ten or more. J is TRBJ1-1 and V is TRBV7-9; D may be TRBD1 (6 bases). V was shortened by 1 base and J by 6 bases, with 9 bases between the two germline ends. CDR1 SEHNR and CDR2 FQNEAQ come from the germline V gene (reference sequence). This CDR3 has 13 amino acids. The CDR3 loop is CASSLESGAEAFF. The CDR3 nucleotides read TGTGCCAGCAGCTTAGAGTCAGGGGCTGAAGCTTTCTTT.

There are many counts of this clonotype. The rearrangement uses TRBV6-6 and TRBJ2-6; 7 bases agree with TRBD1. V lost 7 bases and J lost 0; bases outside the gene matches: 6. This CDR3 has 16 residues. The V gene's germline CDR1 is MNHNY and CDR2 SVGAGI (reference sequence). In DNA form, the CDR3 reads TGTGCCAGCATGAGACAGGGATTCTCTGGGGCCAACGTCCTGACTTTC. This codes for CASMRQGFSGANVLTF.

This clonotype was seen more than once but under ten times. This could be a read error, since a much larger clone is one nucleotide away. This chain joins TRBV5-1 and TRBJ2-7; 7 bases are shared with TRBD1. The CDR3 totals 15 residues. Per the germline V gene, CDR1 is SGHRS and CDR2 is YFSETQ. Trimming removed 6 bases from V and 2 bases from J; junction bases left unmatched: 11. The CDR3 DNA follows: TGCGCCAGCAACTCACTCCGGGACAGAACCTACGAGCAGTACTTC. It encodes CASNSLRDRTYEQYF.

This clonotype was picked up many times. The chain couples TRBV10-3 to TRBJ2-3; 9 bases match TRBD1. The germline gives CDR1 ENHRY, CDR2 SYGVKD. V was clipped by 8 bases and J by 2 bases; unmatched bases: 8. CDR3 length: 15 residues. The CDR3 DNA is TGTGCCATCCGATTAGGACAGGGGATCACAGATACGCAGTATTTT. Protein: CAIRLGQGITDTQYF.

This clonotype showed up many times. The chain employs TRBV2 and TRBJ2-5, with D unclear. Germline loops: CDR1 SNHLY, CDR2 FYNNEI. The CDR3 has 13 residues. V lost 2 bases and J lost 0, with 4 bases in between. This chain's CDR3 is CASSETHQETQYF. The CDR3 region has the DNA TGTGCCAGCAGTGAAACGCACCAAGAGACCCAGTACTTC.

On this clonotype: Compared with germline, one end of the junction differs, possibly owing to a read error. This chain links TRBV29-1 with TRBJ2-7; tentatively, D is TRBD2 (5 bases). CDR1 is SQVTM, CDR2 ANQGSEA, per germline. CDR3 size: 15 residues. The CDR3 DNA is TGCAGCGTCGAAGGAGGTAAGGGCCCTAAGTACGACCAGTACTTC. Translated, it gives CSVEGGKGPKYDQYF.

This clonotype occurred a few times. This chain's CDR3 is CASSTSGTNRVNEQFF. The DNA of the CDR3 is TGCGCCAGCAGCACCTCCGGCACGAACAGGGTCAATGAGCAGTTCTTC. J is TRBJ2-1 and V is TRBV5-1; a weak D match, TRBD1 (6 bases). V dropped 4 bases and J dropped 6 bases, with 20 bases sitting between them. This CDR3 contains 16 residues. The germline V gene encodes CDR1 SGHRS and CDR2 YFSETQ. Combining the CDR3 with reference TRBV5-1 and TRBJ2-1 gives the whole variable domain KAGVTQTPRYLIKTRGQQVTLSCSPISGHRSVSWYQQTPGQGLQFLFEYFSETQRNKGNFPGRFSGRQFSNSRSEMNVSTLELGDSALYLCASSTSGTNRVNEQFFGPGTRLTVL.

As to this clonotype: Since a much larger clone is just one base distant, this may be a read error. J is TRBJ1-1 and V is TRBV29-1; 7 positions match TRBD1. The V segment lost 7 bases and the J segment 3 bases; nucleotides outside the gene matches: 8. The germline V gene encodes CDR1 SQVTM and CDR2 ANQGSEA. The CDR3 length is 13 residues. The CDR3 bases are TGCAGCGCCCAACAGGGGCGAGACACTGAAGCTTTCTTT. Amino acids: CSAQQGRDTEAFF.

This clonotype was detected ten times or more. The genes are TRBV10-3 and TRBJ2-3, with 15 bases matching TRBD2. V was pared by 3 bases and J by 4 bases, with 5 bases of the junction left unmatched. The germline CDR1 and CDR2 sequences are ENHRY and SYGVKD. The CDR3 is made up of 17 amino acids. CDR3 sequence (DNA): TGTGCCATCAGTGACAGGACTAGCGGGGGGGCGGCAGATACGCAGTATTTT. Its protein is CAISDRTSGGAADTQYF.

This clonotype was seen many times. Here the CDR3 reads CASSQVGTVTDTQYF. The DNA for the CDR3 is TGCGCCAGCAGCCAAGTAGGGACAGTCACAGATACGCAGTATTTT. The chain couples TRBV4-1 to TRBJ2-3, with 7 bases fitting TRBD1. The germline V gene encodes CDR1 MGHRA and CDR2 YSYEKL. V gave up 1 base and J gave up 2 bases; unmatched junction bases: 3. The CDR3 spans 15 residues.

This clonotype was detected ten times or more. This chain's CDR3 is CASSLGAGASTDTQYF. CDR3 DNA sequence: TGCGCCAGCAGCTTGGGGGCGGGAGCAAGCACAGATACGCAGTATTTT. The chain combines TRBV5-1 with TRBJ2-3; 7 positions agree with TRBD2. Germline-derived CDR1 and CDR2 are SGHRS and YFSETQ. This CDR3 has 16 residues. J gave up 0 bases and V 0 bases, and 4 bases lay outside the gene matches.